Listed below are T cell receptor beta chains from one sample, sequenced in a study of shared clonotypes between healthy human individuals. Data came from immunoSEQ multiplex PCR; TCRdb stores just in-frame clones and leaves some out. The table lists nearly 2 million clones, about 95% of them singletons. Sequencing was performed on naive CD8+ T cells sorted from blood. The receptors here all came from a man aged 18 to 29 in good health. Both conserved end residues are part of each CDR3. The D gene is left open where the match is weak. Expanded clones get a size class; other rows say once, few or many, or leave the size out.

d_call	v_call	j_call	clone_size	cdr3_nt	cdr3_aa
TRBD2	TRBV6-9	TRBJ2-7	-	TGTGCCAGCAGTTATAGGTTCGATACTAGCGGCTACGAGCAGTACTTC	CASSYRFDTSGYEQYF
-	TRBV5-6	TRBJ2-1	-	TGTGCCAGCAGCTTGGGACTCTCCAATGAGCAGTTCTTC	CASSLGLSNEQFF
TRBD1	TRBV5-6	TRBJ1-2	-	TGTGCCAGCAGCTTGGCCTCGGACAGGCTCTATGGCTACACCTTC	CASSLASDRLYGYTF
-	TRBV11-3	TRBJ1-4	-	TGTGCCAGCAGCTTGCAGGGTTTATCCACTAATGAAAAACTGTTTTTT	CASSLQGLSTNEKLFF
-	TRBV11-2	TRBJ2-2	once	TGTGCCAGCAGCTTCAGTTGGGGTTATAGCGACACCGGGGAGCTGTTTTTT	CASSFSWGYSDTGELFF
-	TRBV10-3	TRBJ2-2	-	TGTGCCATCAGTGAGTTGTTACTAGAGGGCACCGGGGAGCTGTTTTTT	CAISELLLEGTGELFF
-	TRBV28	TRBJ1-2	once	TGTGCCAGCAGTTCAGGGACTGGCTACACCTTC	CASSSGTGYTF
TRBD1	TRBV28	TRBJ2-6	-	TGTGCCAGCAGTTCGGACAGGGGTGAGAGTGGGGCCAACGTCCTGACTTTC	CASSSDRGESGANVLTF
TRBD1	TRBV4-1	TRBJ1-5	-	TGCGCCAGCAGCCAAGTGGGGCAGGGGGCTATGACCCAGCATTTT	CASSQVGQGAMTQHF
-	TRBV28	TRBJ1-1	-	TGTGCCAGCAGGGAGCCAGGGATCGGCACTGAAGCTTTCTTT	CASREPGIGTEAFF
-	TRBV11-2	TRBJ2-2	once	TGTGCCAGCAGCGCCTGGGACATCAACACCGGGGAGCTGTTTTTT	CASSAWDINTGELFF
TRBD1	TRBV9	TRBJ2-3	-	TGTGCCAGCAGCGCTTACGGACAGGGCACAGATACGCAGTATTTT	CASSAYGQGTDTQYF
TRBD2	TRBV7-9	TRBJ2-2	once	TGTGCCAGCAGCCCTCGACTTCTAGCGGGAGGGCCTAGCACCGGGGAGCTGTTTTTT	CASSPRLLAGGPSTGELFF
TRBD1	TRBV10-3	TRBJ1-5	-	TGTGCCAAACAGGGGAGGGATCAGCCCCAGCATTTT	CAKQGRDQPQHF